Sequencing of this TCR beta chain was carried out in a study of T cells in Graves' hyperthyroidism and ophthalmopathy. Study-wide findings and caveats: Stable hyperthyroidism was separated from ophthalmopathy by a model based on 13 V-J features.

In germline, CDR1 is MGHRA, CDR2 YSYEKL. The CDR3 is made up of 14 amino acids. V was pared by 4 bases and J by 2 bases, with 4 bases of the junction left unmatched. Exclusion of a patient resulted from uncontrolled infection, other autoimmune disease, pregnancy or lactation. Together with thyroid ultrasound, orbital computed tomography, serum thyroxine and TRAb, clinical symptoms were used for diagnoses. Amplification of TCR beta CDR3 regions used RNA as the template. The TCR CDR3 was amplified in a first-round RT-PCR using the HTBI primer set. TCRdb analysed the multiplex PCR reads with MiXCR anew, one entry per CDR3 protein. Altogether 500,000 to 650,000 distinct CDR3 sequences are present, 40% to 50% being singletons, with the ten largest covering about two fifths. This clonotype has a count of ten or more. Antigen specificity is unknown.

Input material: peripheral blood or thyroid tissue (not recorded which). The chain couples TRBV4-1 to TRBJ2-7; 8 nucleotides align to TRBD2. This receptor was obtained from an adult woman with Graves' disease, either hyperthyroidism or ophthalmopathy (not recorded which). CDR3 in DNA: TGCGCCAGCAGCCGGGACGGGAGGGCCTACGAGCAGTACTTC. This translates into CASSRDGRAYEQYF.